The source of this TCR beta chain is a study of OX40 agonist ivuxolimab in advanced cancers. Whole-study context: Three individuals attained partial responses, comprising one hepatocellular carcinoma case and two cutaneous melanoma cases.

V was cut by 1 base and J by 0 bases, with 7 bases left in between. The CDR3 spans 14 residues. Looked up from germline, CDR1 is GTSNPN and CDR2 is SVGIG (reference sequence). Study-level points and caveats: In CD8+ T cells, expanded clones were on average more numerous than in CD4+. No antigen was identified for the clonally expanded peripheral T cells.

Blood sampling was done at baseline, cycle 4 day 1, and cycle 7 day 1. On this clone itself: Its specificity is unknown.

The assay was immunoSEQ multiplex PCR, and TCRdb's table has in-frame clones only and misses some. The sample shows 55,000 to 80,000 clones, 86% of them seen only once. This TCR was recovered from an adult with an advanced solid tumor such as melanoma, head and neck, liver or kidney cancer. The sequenced sample was CD4+ or CD8+ T cells sorted from blood, obtained in a trial of the OX40 agonist ivuxolimab. The V and J genes are TRBV30 and TRBJ1-3; TRBD1 is a possible D gene (5 bases). The CDR3 DNA follows: TGTGCCTGGAGTGGGGGGGTCTCTGGAAACACCATATATTTT. Translated, it gives CAWSGGVSGNTIYF.